This TCR beta chain emerged from a study of blood T cell repertoires in COVID-19. This clone was detected a few times. In the authors' workflow: How many nucleated cells were present was estimated from reference gene primer amplification. Sequenced by immunoSEQ multiplex PCR; TCRdb stores in-frame clones only, minus some. V and J calls and clone size are as listed in that table; D and trimming were resolved from the DNA. This table has tens of thousands of clones, around three quarters appearing once. The V end lost 0 bases, the J end lost 1 base, and 6 bases lay between the germline ends. The germline gives CDR1 LGHNA, CDR2 YSLEER. This CDR3 spans 15 amino acids.

Sequencing was carried out using peripheral blood. The chain is built from TRBV4-3 and TRBJ2-2; no clear D gene. The source of this sequence is a human donor in a cohort sampled during active COVID-19. The CDR3 loop reads CASSQDARNTGELFF. The CDR3, as DNA: TGCGCCAGCAGCCAAGATGCCAGGAACACCGGGGAGCTGTTTTTT.